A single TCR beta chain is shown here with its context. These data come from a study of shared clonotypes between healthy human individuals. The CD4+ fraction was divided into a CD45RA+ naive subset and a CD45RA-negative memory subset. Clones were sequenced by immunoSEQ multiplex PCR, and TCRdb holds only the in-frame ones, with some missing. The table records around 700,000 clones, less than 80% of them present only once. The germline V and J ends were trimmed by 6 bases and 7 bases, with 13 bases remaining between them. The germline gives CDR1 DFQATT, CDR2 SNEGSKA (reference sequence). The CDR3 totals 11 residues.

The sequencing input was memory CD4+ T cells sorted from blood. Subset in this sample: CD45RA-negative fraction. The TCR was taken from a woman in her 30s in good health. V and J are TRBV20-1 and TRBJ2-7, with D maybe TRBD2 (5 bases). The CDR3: CSATLDWEQYF. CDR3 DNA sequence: TGCAGTGCAACTCTGGACTGGGAGCAGTACTTC.